The 3 T cell receptor beta chains in this list originate from one sample, sequenced in a study of blood T cell repertoires in COVID-19. Clones were read by immunoSEQ multiplex PCR, and TCRdb kept only the in-frame ones, dropping some. The data show tens of thousands of clones, roughly 80% seen once. Sequenced: peripheral blood. The source of these receptors is a woman older than 75 with acute or convalescent COVID-19.

The J gene is TRBJ2-7, the V gene TRBV9; D is undetermined. Trimming stripped 0 bases from V and 3 bases from J, with 7 bases between. The CDR3 totals 13 residues. Germline CDR1 SGDLS, CDR2 YYNGEE. The CDR3 is CASSVGQYYEQYF. The CDR3 DNA reads TGTGCCAGCAGCGTAGGTCAGTACTACGAGCAGTACTTC.

The CDR3 region has the DNA TGTGCCAGCAGTTTACGGGAGAAAGATACGCAGTATTTT. Translated, it gives CASSLREKDTQYF. The rearrangement links TRBV27 to TRBJ2-3, with D perhaps TRBD2 (6 bases). Between the trimmed V and J ends, which lost 2 bases and 5 bases, there was a span of 8 bases. The length of the CDR3 is 13 residues. Germline CDR1 is MNHEY and CDR2 is SMNVEV (reference sequence).

V usage is TRBV6-1 and J usage is TRBJ1-4; 7 bases agree with TRBD1. The CDR3 loop spans 15 amino acids. The germline V gene encodes CDR1 MNHNS and CDR2 SASEGT. Unmatched junction bases numbered 10, after V lost 2 bases and J lost 10 bases. This CDR3 is CASSERGGMVGKLFF. The CDR3 bases are TGTGCCAGCAGTGAAAGAGGGGGCATGGTCGGAAAACTGTTTTTT.